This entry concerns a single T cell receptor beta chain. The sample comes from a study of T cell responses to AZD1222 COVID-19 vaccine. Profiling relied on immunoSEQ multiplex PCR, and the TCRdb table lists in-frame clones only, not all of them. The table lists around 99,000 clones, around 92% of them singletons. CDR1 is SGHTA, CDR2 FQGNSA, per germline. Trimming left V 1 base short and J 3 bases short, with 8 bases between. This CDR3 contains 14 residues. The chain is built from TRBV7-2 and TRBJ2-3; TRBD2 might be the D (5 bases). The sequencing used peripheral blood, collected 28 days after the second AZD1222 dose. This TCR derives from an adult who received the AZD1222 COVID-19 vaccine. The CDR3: CASSLDVATDTQYF. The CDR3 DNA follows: TGTGCCAGCAGCTTAGACGTAGCGACAGATACGCAGTATTTT. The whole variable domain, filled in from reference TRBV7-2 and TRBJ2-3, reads GAGVSQSPSNKVTEKGKDVELRCDPISGHTALYWYRQSLGQGLEFLIYFQGNSAPDKSGLPSDRFSAERTGGSVSTLTIQRTQQEDSAVYLCASSLDVATDTQYFGPGTRLTVL.